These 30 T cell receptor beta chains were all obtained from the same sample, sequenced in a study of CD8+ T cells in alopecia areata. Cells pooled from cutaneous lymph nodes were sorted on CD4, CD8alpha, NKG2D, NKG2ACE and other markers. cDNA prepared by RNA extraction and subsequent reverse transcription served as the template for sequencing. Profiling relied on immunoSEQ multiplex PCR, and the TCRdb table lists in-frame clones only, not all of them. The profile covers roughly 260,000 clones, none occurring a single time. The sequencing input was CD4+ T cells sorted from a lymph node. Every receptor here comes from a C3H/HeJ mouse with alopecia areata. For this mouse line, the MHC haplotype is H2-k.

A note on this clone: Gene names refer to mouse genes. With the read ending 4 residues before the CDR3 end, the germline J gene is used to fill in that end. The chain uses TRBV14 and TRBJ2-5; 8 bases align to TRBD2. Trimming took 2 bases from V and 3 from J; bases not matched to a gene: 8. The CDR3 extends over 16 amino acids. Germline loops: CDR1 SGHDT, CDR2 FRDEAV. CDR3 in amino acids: CASSFGGGAGQDTQYF. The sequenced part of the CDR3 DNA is TGTGCCAGCAGTTTTGGGGGGGGCGCTGGACAAGAC.

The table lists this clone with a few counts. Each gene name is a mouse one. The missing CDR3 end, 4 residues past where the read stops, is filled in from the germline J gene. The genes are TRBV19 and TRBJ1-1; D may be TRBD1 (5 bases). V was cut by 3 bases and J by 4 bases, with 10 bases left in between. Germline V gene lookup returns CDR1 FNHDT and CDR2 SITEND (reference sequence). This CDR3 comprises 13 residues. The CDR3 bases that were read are TGTGCCAGCAGTACAGGGTATAGCACA. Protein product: CASSTGYST. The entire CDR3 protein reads CASSTGYSTEVFF.

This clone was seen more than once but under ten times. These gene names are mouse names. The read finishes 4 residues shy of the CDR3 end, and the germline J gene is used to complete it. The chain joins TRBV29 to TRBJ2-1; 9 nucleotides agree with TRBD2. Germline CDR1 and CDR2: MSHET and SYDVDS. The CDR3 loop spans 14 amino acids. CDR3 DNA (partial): TGTGCGGCCCCTGGGGGGGAGCTCTATGCT. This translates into CAAPGGELYA. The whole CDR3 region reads CAAPGGELYAEQFF.

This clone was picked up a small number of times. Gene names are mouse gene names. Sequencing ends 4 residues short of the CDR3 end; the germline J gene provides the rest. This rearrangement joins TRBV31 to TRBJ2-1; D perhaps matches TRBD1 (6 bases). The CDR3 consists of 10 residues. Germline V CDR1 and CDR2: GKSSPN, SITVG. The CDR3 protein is CAWDRAEQFF. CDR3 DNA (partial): TGTGCCTGGGACAGGGCT.

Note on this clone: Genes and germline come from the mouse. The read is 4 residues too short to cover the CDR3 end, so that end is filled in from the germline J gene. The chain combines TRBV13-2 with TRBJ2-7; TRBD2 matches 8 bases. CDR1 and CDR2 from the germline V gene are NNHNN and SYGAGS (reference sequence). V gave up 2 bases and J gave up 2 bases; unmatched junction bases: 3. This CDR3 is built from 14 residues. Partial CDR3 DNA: TGTGCCAGCGGTGAAGACTGGGGTACCTAT. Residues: CASGEDWGTY. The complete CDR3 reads CASGEDWGTYEQYF.

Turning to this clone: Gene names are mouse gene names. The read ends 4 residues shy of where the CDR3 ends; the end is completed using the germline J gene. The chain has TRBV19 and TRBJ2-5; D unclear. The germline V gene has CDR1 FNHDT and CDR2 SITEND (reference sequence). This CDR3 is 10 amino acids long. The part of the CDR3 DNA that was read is TGTGCCAGCAGCAAAGAC. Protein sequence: CASSKD. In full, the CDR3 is CASSKDTQYF.

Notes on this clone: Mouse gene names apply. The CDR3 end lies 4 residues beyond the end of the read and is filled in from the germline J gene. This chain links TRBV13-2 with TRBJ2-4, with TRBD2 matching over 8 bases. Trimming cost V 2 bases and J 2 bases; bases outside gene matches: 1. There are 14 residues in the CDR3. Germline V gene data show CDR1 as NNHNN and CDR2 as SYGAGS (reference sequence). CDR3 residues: CASGETGDQNTLYF. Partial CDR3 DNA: TGTGCCAGCGGTGAGACTGGGGATCAAAAC.

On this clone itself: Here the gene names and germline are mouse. The CDR3 bases that were read are TGTGCCAGCAGCCAAGATTGGGTAAACTCC. This encodes CASSQDWVNS. The whole CDR3 is CASSQDWVNSDYTF. The chain couples TRBV5 to TRBJ1-2; D is uncertain. The CDR3 end lies 4 residues beyond the end of the read and is filled in from the germline J gene. V lost 0 bases, J lost 1 base, and 6 bases lay in between. The CDR3 covers 14 residues. Germline CDR1 and CDR2: LGHNA and YNLKQL (reference sequence).

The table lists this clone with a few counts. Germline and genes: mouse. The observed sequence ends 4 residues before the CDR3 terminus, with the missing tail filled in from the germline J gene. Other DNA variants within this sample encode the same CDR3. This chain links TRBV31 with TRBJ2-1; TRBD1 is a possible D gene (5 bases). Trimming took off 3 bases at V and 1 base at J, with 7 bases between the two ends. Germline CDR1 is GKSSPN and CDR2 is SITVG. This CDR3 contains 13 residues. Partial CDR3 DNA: TGTGCCTGGAGAAGACAGAACTATGCT. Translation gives CAWRRQNYA. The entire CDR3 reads CAWRRQNYAEQFF.

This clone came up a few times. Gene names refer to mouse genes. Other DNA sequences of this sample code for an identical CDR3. The DNA read from the CDR3 is TGTGCCAGCAGCCCCACTAGTCAAAAC. Its translation: CASSPTSQN. The CDR3 as a whole reads CASSPTSQNTLYF. The chain carries TRBV19 and TRBJ2-4, with D unresolved. The read comes to an end 4 residues before the CDR3 does, leaving the germline J gene to fill in the end. V was cut by 5 bases and J by 0 bases, with 7 bases left in between. Germline-derived CDR1 and CDR2 are FNHDT and SITEND (reference sequence). The CDR3 extends over 13 amino acids.

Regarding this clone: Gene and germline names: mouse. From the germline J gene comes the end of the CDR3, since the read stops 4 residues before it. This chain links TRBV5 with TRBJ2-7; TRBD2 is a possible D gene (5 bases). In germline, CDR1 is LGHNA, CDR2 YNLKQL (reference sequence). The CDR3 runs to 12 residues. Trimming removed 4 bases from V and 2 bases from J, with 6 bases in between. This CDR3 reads CASSRTPYEQYF. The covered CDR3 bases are TGTGCCAGCAGCCGGACTCCCTAT.

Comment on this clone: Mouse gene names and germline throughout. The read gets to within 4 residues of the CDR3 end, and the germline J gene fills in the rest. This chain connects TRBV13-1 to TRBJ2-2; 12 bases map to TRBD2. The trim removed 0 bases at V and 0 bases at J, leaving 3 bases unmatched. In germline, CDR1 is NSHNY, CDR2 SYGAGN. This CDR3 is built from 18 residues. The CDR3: CASSDETGGAPNTGQLYF. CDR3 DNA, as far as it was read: TGTGCCAGCAGTGATGAGACTGGGGGGGCCCCAAACACCGGG.

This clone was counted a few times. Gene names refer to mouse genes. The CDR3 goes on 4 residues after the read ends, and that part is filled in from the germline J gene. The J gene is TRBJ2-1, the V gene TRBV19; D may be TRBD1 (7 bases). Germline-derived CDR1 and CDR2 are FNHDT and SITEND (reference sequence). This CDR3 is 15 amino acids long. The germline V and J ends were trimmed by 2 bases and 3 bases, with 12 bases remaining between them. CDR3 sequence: CASSMKGAGYAEQFF. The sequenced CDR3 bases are TGTGCCAGCAGTATGAAGGGGGCTGGCTATGCT.

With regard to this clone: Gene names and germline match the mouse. The sequenced part of the CDR3 DNA is TGTGCCGCCGGGGGGGCTTCCGAC. Translation: CAAGGASD. The CDR3 reads in full as CAAGGASDTQYF. This sequence joins TRBV13-1 and TRBJ2-5; TRBD2 agrees at 8 bases. Sequencing ends 4 residues short of the CDR3 end; the germline J gene provides the rest. The CDR3 spans 12 residues. Germline-derived CDR1 and CDR2 are NSHNY and SYGAGN.

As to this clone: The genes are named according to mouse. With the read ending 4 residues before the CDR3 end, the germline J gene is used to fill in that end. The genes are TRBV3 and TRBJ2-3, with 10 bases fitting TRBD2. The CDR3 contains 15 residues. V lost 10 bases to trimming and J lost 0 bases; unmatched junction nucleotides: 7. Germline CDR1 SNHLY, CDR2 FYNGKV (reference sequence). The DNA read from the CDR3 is TGTGCCAACACGGACTGGGGGTCTAGTGCAGAA. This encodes CANTDWGSSAE. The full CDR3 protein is CANTDWGSSAETLYF. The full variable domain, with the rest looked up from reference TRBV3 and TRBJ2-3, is GPKVLQIPSHQIIDMGQMVTLNCDPVSNHLYFYWYKQILGQQMEFLVNFYNGKVMEKSKLFKDQFSVERPDGSYFTLKIQPTALEDSAVYFCANTDWGSSAETLYFGSGTRLTVL.

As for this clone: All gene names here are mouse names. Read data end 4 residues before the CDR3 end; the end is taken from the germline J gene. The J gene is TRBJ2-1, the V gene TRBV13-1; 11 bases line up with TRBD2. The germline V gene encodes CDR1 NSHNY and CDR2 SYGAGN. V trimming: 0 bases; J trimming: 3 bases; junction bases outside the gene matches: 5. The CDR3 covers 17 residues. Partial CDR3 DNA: TGTGCCAGCAGTGATGCCCGGGACTGGGGGCCCTATGCT. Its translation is CASSDARDWGPYA. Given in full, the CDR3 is CASSDARDWGPYAEQFF.

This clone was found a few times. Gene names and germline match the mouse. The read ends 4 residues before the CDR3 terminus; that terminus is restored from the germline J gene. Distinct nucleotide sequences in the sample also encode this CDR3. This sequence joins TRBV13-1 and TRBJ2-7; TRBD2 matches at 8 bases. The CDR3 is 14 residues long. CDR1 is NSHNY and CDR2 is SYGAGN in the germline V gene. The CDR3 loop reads CASSDRAGGYEQYF. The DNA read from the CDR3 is TGTGCCAGCAGTGATCGGGCTGGGGGGTAT.

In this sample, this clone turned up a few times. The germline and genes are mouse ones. The CDR3 reads CASSRDRGLYAEQFF. CDR3 DNA, as far as it was read: TGTGCTAGCAGTAGAGACAGGGGTCTATATGCT. The V gene is TRBV17, the J gene TRBJ2-1; maybe TRBD1 (6 bases). The read stops 4 residues short of the end of the CDR3; the missing end is completed from the germline J gene. Between the trimmed V and J ends, which lost 0 bases and 4 bases, there was a span of 10 bases. Germline V CDR1 and CDR2: MNHDT, YYDKIL. CDR3 length: 15 amino acids.

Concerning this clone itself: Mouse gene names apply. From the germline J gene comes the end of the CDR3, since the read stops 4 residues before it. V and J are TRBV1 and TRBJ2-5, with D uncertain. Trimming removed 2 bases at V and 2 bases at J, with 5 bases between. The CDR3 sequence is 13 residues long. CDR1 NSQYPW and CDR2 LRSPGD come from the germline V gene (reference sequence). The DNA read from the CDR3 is TGCACCTGCAGTGCACAGGTCCAAGAC. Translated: CTCSAQVQD. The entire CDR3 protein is CTCSAQVQDTQYF. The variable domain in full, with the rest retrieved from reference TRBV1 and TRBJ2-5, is VTLLEQNPRWRLVPRGQAVNLRCILKNSQYPWMSWYQQDLQKQLQWLFTLRSPGDKEVKSLPGADYLATRVTDTELRLQVANMSQGRTLYCTCSAQVQDTQYFGPGTRLLVL.

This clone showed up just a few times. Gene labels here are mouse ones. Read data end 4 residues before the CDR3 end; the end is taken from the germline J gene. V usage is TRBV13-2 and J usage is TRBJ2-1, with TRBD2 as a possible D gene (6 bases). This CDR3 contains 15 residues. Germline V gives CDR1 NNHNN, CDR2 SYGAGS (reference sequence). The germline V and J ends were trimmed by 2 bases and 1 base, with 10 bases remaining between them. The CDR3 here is CASGEAGENYAEQFF. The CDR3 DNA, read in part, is TGTGCCAGCGGTGAAGCTGGGGAGAACTATGCT.

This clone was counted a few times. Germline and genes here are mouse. The DNA read from the CDR3 is TGTGCCAGCAGTGGACTGGGGTCTAACTATGCT. Amino acids: CASSGLGSNYA. The complete CDR3 reads CASSGLGSNYAEQFF. The chain carries TRBV13-1 and TRBJ2-1; 8 bases are a match to TRBD2. The read gets to within 4 residues of the CDR3 end, and the germline J gene fills in the rest. J was trimmed by 0 bases and V by 3 bases; bases with no gene match: 2. This CDR3 comprises 15 residues. Per germline, CDR1 NSHNY and CDR2 SYGAGN.

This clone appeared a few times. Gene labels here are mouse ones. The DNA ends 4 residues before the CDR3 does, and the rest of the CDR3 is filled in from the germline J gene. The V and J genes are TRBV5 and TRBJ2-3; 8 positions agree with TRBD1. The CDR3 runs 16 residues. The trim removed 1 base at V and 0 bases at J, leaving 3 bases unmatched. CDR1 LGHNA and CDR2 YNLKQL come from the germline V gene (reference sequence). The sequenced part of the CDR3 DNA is TGTGCCAGCAGCCAAGGGGGGACAGGTAGTGCAGAA. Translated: CASSQGGTGSAE. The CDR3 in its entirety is CASSQGGTGSAETLYF.

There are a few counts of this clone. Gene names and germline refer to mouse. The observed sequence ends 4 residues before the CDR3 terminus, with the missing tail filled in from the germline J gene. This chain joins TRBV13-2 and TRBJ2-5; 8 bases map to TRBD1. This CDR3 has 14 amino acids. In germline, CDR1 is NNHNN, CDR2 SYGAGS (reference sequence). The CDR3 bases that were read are TGTGCCAGCGGTGATGAGACAGGGGAAGAC. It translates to CASGDETGED. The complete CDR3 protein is CASGDETGEDTQYF.

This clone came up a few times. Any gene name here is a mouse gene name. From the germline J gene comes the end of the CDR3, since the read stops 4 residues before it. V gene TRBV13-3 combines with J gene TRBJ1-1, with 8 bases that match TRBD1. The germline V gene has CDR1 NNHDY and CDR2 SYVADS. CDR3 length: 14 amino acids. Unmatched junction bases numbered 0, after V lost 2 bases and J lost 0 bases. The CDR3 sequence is CASSDRGPNTEVFF. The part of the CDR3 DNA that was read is TGTGCCAGCAGTGACAGGGGGCCAAACACA.

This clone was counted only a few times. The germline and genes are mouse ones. CDR3 DNA, as far as it was read: TGTGCCAGCAGTGGGACAGATAACCAAGAC. Amino acid sequence: CASSGTDNQD. The complete CDR3 protein is CASSGTDNQDTQYF. The chain employs TRBV13-1 and TRBJ2-5; D perhaps matches TRBD1 (6 bases). Read data end 4 residues before the CDR3 end; the end is taken from the germline J gene. The germline gives CDR1 NSHNY, CDR2 SYGAGN. Trimming stripped 3 bases from V and 0 bases from J, with 8 bases between. This CDR3 contains 14 residues.

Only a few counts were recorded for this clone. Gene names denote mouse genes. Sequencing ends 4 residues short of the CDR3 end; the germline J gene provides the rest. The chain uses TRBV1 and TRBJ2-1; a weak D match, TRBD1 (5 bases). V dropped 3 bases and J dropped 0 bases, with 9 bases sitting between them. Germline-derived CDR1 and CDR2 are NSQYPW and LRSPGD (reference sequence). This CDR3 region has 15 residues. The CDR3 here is CTCSAADNNYAEQFF. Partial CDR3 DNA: TGCACCTGCAGTGCCGCGGACAATAACTATGCT.

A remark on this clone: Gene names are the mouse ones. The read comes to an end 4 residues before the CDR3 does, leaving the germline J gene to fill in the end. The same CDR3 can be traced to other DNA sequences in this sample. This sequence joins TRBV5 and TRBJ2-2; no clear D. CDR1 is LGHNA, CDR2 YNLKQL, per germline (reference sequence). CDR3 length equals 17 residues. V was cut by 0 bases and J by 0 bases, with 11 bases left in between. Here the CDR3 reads CASSQDYQAANTGQLYF. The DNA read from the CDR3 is TGTGCCAGCAGCCAAGATTACCAGGCGGCAAACACCGGG.

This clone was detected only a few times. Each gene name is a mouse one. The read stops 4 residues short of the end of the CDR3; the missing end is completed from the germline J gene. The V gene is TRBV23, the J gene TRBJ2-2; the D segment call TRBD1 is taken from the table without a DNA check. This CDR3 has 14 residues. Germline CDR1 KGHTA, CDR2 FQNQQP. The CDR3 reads CAPRPRGNTGQLYF. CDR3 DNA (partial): TGTGCTCCAAGACCCAGGGGAAACACCGGG.

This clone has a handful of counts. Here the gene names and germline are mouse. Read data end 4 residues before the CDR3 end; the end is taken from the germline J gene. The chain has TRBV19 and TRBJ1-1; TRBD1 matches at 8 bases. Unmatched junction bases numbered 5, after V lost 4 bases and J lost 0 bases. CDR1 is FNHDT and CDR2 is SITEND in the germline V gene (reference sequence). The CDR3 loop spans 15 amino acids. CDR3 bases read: TGTGCCAGCAGTCCCAAACAGGGGGCAAACACA. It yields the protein CASSPKQGANT. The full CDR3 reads CASSPKQGANTEVFF. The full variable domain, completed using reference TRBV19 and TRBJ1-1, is GGIITQTPKFLIGQEGQKLTLKCQQNFNHDTMYWYRQDSGKGLRLIYYSITENDLQKGDLSEGYDASREKKSSFSLTVTSAQKNEMAVFLCASSPKQGANTEVFFGKGTRLTVV.

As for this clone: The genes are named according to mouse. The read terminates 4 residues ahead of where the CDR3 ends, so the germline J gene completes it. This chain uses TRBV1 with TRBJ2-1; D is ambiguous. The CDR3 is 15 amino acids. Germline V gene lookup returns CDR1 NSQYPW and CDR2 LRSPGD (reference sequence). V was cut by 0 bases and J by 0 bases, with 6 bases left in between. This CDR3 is CTCSADYSNYAEQFF. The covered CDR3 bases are TGCACCTGCAGTGCAGATTACAGTAACTATGCT.